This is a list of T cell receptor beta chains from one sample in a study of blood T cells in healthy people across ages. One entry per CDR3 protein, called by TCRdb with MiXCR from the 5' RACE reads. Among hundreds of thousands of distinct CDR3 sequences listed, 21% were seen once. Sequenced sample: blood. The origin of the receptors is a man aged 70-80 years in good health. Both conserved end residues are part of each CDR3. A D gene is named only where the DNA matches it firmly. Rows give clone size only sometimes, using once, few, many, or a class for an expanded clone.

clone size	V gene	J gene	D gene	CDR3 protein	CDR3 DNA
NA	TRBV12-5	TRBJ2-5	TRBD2	CASGQTSGQETQYF	TGTGCTAGTGGCCAGACTAGCGGCCAAGAGACCCAGTACTTC
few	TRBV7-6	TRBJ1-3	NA	CASSLAGGGSGNTIYF	TGTGCCAGCAGCTTAGCCGGGGGGGGCTCTGGAAACACCATATATTTT
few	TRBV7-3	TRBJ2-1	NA	CASSLPPPQGSEQFF	TGTGCCAGCAGCTTACCTCCTCCGCAGGGTAGTGAGCAGTTCTTC
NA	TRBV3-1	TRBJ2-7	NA	CASSQASMGGAAFYEQYF	TGTGCCAGCAGCCAAGCTAGTATGGGGGGGGCTGCATTCTACGAGCAGTACTTC
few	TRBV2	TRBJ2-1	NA	CASGGGTDYNEQFF	TGTGCCAGCGGGGGAGGGACAGATTACAATGAGCAGTTCTTC
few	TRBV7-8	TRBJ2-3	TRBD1	CASSLGQGLADTQYF	TGTGCCAGCAGCTTAGGACAGGGGCTGGCGGATACGCAGTATTTT
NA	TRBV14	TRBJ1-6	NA	CASSQGDKGNNSPLHF	TGTGCCAGCAGCCAAGGGGACAAGGGAAATAATTCACCCCTCCACTTT
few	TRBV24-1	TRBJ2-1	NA	CATSASGRSSYNEQFF	TGTGCCACCAGTGCGAGCGGACGAAGCTCCTACAATGAGCAGTTCTTC
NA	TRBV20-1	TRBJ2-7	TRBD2	CSAPLADLYEQYF	TGCAGTGCTCCGCTAGCGGACCTCTACGAGCAGTACTTC
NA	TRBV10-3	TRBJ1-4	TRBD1	CATRQGENEKLFF	TGTGCCACCCGACAGGGCGAGAATGAAAAACTGTTTTTT
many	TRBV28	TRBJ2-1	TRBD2	CASSLLSGSSYNEQFF	TGTGCCAGCAGCCTCCTTAGCGGGAGCTCCTACAATGAGCAGTTCTTC
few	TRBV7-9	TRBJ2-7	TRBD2	CACSQNLLAGMNEQYF	TGTGCCTGCAGCCAAAACTTACTAGCGGGAATGAACGAGCAGTACTTC
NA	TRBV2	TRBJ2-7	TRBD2	CASSGALADSYEQYF	TGTGCCAGCAGTGGTGCACTAGCGGACTCCTACGAGCAGTACTTC
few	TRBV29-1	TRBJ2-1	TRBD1	CSASGTGAYNEQFF	TGCAGCGCATCCGGGACAGGGGCCTACAATGAGCAGTTCTTC
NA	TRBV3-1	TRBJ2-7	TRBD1	CASSFRTGRVSYEQYF	TGTGCCAGCAGCTTCCGGACAGGGCGAGTATCCTACGAGCAGTACTTC
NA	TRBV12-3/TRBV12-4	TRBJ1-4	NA	CASSLAASNNEKLFF	TGTGCCAGCAGTTTAGCGGCATCAAATAATGAAAAACTGTTTTTT
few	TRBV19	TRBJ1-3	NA	CASSMTDGNTIYF	TGTGCCAGTAGTATGACAGATGGAAACACCATATATTTT
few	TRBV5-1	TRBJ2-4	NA	CASSPLGGGNIQYF	TGCGCCAGCAGCCCTCTAGGAGGAGGGAACATTCAGTACTTC
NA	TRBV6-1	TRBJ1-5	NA	CASSAGYGNQPQHF	TGTGCCAGCAGTGCGGGGTACGGCAATCAGCCCCAGCATTTT
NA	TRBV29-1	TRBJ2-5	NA	CSVARKETQYF	TGCAGCGTTGCCAGAAAAGAGACCCAGTACTTC
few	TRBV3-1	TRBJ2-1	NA	CASSQGSTGRLDEQFF	TGTGCCAGCAGCCAAGGATCTACAGGGAGATTAGATGAGCAGTTCTTC
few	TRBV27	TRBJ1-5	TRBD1	CASSPGTGGDRNQPQHF	TGTGCCAGCAGTCCCGGGACAGGGGGGGATCGCAATCAGCCCCAGCATTTT